The 23 T cell receptor beta chains reported below all come from one sample, sequenced in a study of regulatory T cells in long-lasting Graves disease. The TCR beta library used iRepertoire HTBI primers with Arm-PCR amplification of CDR3. TCRdb reprocessed the multiplex PCR reads with MiXCR, giving one entry per CDR3 protein. The sample includes more than 350,000 distinct CDR3 sequences, around 14% of them seen just once. Time point described: newly diagnosed GD, antithyroid drugs for less than 3 months. The TCR library was made from RNA extracted from PBMCs. These same records also appear under a second study, on T cells in Graves' hyperthyroidism and ophthalmopathy.

Sequences were derived from peripheral blood mononuclear cells (PBMCs), sampled at new diagnosis, from a patient treated with antithyroid drugs. These receptors were collected from a young woman with Graves disease.

This clonotype was recorded many times. The J gene is TRBJ2-1, the V gene TRBV11-2; 8 nucleotides agree with TRBD1. The CDR3 consists of 18 residues. CDR1 is SGHAT and CDR2 is FQNNGV in the germline V gene. Trimming removed 2 bases from V and 0 bases from J; junction bases left unmatched: 9. The CDR3 sequence: CASSLSDRGPPSYNEQFF. CDR3 coding DNA: TGTGCCAGCAGCTTAAGTGACAGGGGACCCCCCTCCTACAATGAGCAGTTCTTC.

In its sample, this clonotype was seen a few times. The chain combines TRBV29-1 with TRBJ2-2; 14 nucleotides align to TRBD2. Losses at the gene ends were 7 bases for V and 6 bases for J; bases not matched to a gene: 4. Germline V lookup: CDR1 SQVTM, CDR2 ANQGSEA. The CDR3 contains 14 residues. CDR3 protein: CSGGTSGSAGELFF. The CDR3 DNA follows: TGCAGCGGAGGGACTAGCGGGAGTGCCGGGGAGCTGTTTTTT.

This clonotype was counted ten times or more. This chain links TRBV28 with TRBJ2-5; 7 bases line up with TRBD2. Germline-derived CDR1 and CDR2 are MDHEN and SYDVKM. This CDR3 has 16 residues. The J segment lost 2 bases and the V segment lost 4 bases, leaving 10 bases of the junction unmatched. The CDR3 loop reads CASSSRAGVGQETQYF. CDR3 in DNA: TGTGCCAGCAGTTCTCGTGCGGGAGTGGGGCAAGAGACCCAGTACTTC.

A few counts support this clonotype. V usage is TRBV4-1 and J usage is TRBJ2-1; the D is unclear. Trimming removed 1 base from V and 4 bases from J, with 8 bases in between. This CDR3 has 14 amino acids. Germline V gene sequence: CDR1 MGHRA, CDR2 YSYEKL. The CDR3 region has the DNA TGCGCCAGCAGCCAAGGGATTCTATACAATGAGCAGTTCTTC. Its protein is CASSQGILYNEQFF.

With respect to this clonotype: A read error is likely here: a far larger clone is one base away. The chain combines TRBV7-2 with TRBJ2-7; D is unresolved. This CDR3 comprises 12 residues. Germline V gives CDR1 SGHTA, CDR2 FQGNSA. The CDR3 nucleotides are TGTGCCAGCAGCCAACTTACCTACGAGCAGTGCTTC. This sequence encodes CASSQLTYEQCF.

This clonotype was recorded many times. The chain employs TRBV29-1 and TRBJ2-7; 10 bases align to TRBD2. CDR1 SQVTM and CDR2 ANQGSEA come from the germline V gene. V shed 6 bases, J shed 2 bases, and the junction held 13 bases outside the gene matches. There are 16 residues in the CDR3. The chain's CDR3 is CSVSGGLAEITYEQYF. The DNA of the CDR3 is TGCAGCGTCTCTGGTGGACTAGCGGAGATAACCTACGAGCAGTACTTC.

The chain couples TRBV3-1 to TRBJ2-6, with D hard to call. The CDR3 is 14 amino acids. Germline values: CDR1 LGHDT, CDR2 YNNKEL (reference sequence). The germline V and J ends were trimmed by 0 bases and 4 bases, with 4 bases remaining between them. The CDR3 reads CASSQDLGANVLTF. The CDR3 DNA follows: TGTGCCAGCAGCCAAGATCTCGGGGCCAACGTCCTGACTTTC.

The chain recombines TRBV6-1 with TRBJ2-2, with D perhaps matching TRBD2 (5 bases). The length of the CDR3 is 14 residues. CDR1 and CDR2 from the germline V gene are MNHNS and SASEGT. V shed 7 bases and J shed 1 base, with 10 bases lying between them. The CDR3 nucleotides are TGTGCCAGCAACAGCGGCCAGAACACCGGGGAGCTGTTTTTT. As protein: CASNSGQNTGELFF.

There are many counts of this clonotype. The chain couples TRBV2 to TRBJ2-5; D is possibly TRBD2 (5 bases). This CDR3 contains 14 residues. Germline CDR1 is SNHLY and CDR2 is FYNNEI. Trimming took off 3 bases at V and 7 bases at J, with 15 bases between the two ends. The CDR3 DNA reads as TGTGCCAGCAGTGACGAGGGAGACACGGGGACCCAGTACTTC. Protein sequence: CASSDEGDTGTQYF.

This clonotype was counted ten times or more. The rearrangement joins TRBV30 to TRBJ2-1, with TRBD2 as a possible D gene (5 bases). Germline V gene data show CDR1 as GTSNPN and CDR2 as SVGIG (reference sequence). V gave up 4 bases and J gave up 1 base, with 8 bases separating them. CDR3 length: 13 residues. In DNA, the CDR3 is TGTGCCTGGACCGGGGAGTCCTACAATGAGCAGTTCTTC. Protein product: CAWTGESYNEQFF. Filled out from reference TRBV30 and TRBJ2-1, the complete variable domain reads SQTIHQWPATLVQPVGSPLSLECTVEGTSNPNLYWYRQAAGRGLQLLFYSVGIGQISSEVPQNLSASRPQDRQFILSSKKLLLSDSGFYLCAWTGESYNEQFFGPGTRLTVL.

The rearrangement uses TRBV20-1 and TRBJ2-3; D is undetermined. CDR3 length: 12 residues. Germline CDR1 is DFQATT and CDR2 is SNEGSKA (reference sequence). V was pared by 3 bases and J by 2 bases, with 6 bases between. This CDR3 is CSASGYTDTQYF. The CDR3 region has the DNA TGCAGTGCTAGCGGGTACACAGATACGCAGTATTTT.

Points on this clonotype: A much more abundant neighbour one base away suggests this may be a read error. The chain combines TRBV5-1 with TRBJ2-2; 9 bases are shared with TRBD2. With V trimmed by 4 bases and J by 2 bases, 12 bases remained unmatched. Germline loops: CDR1 SGHRS, CDR2 YFSETQ. The CDR3 is 18 amino acids. CDR3 sequence (DNA): TGCGCCAGCAGCCCTGGGGTGACTAGCGGATTCAACACCGGGGAGCTGTTTTTT. This encodes CASSPGVTSGFNTGELFF.

This clonotype was detected a few times. Being one base from a much bigger clone, this may be a read error. V usage is TRBV7-8 and J usage is TRBJ1-1; D not certain. The V end lost 1 base, the J end lost 0 bases, and 9 bases lay between the germline ends. Germline V CDR1 and CDR2: SGHVS, FQNEAQ. This CDR3 has 15 amino acids. CDR3 region: CASSLVGPMNTEAFF. In nucleotides, the CDR3 is TGTGCCAGCAGCTTAGTTGGGCCCATGAACACTGAAGCTTTCTTT.

This clonotype was seen ten or more times. The chain recombines TRBV12-3 or TRBV12-4 with TRBJ2-7, with 8 bases identical to TRBD2. The CDR3 covers 17 residues. The trim removed 2 bases at V and 0 bases at J, leaving 9 bases unmatched. Written as DNA, the CDR3 is TGTGCCAGCAGTTTAATAGGACTAGCCGAAAGCTCCTACGAGCAGTACTTC. It specifies CASSLIGLAESSYEQYF.

The chain uses TRBV27 and TRBJ1-2; the D gene is possibly TRBD1 (5 bases). From germline, CDR1 is MNHEY and CDR2 SMNVEV (reference sequence). The CDR3 spans 15 residues. V was clipped by 3 bases and J by 7 bases, with 18 bases between them. CDR3 sequence: CASSFFGGRRGGYTF. The CDR3 DNA sequence: TGTGCCAGCAGTTTCTTCGGGGGGAGACGGGGTGGCTACACCTTC.

This clonotype was seen more than once but under ten times. This chain connects TRBV20-1 to TRBJ1-5; possible D gene TRBD1, 5 bases. V dropped 3 bases and J dropped 6 bases, with 12 bases sitting between them. Looked up from germline, CDR1 is DFQATT and CDR2 is SNEGSKA (reference sequence). CDR3 length equals 13 residues. Here the CDR3 reads CSARGGTGQPQHF. The CDR3 DNA reads TGCAGTGCTAGGGGGGGGACTGGTCAGCCCCAGCATTTT.

The chain combines TRBV30 with TRBJ2-2, with TRBD2 matching 9 bases. The CDR3 has 14 amino acids. J lost 5 bases, V lost 2 bases, and 3 bases had no gene match. Germline V lookup: CDR1 GTSNPN, CDR2 SVGIG (reference sequence). Here the CDR3 reads CAWSTLAGTGELFF. The CDR3 bases are TGTGCCTGGAGTACCCTAGCGGGAACCGGGGAGCTGTTTTTT.

This clonotype was found many times. The rearrangement joins TRBV3-1 to TRBJ2-7; no clear D gene. This CDR3 region has 14 residues. Per germline, CDR1 LGHDT and CDR2 YNNKEL (reference sequence). Trimming stripped 0 bases from V and 6 bases from J, with 12 bases between. The CDR3 loop reads CASSQEGSSGEQYF. CDR3 nucleotide sequence: TGTGCCAGCAGCCAAGAGGGTAGTTCGGGCGAGCAGTACTTC.

This clonotype was recorded only once. The chain joins TRBV13 to TRBJ2-5; 14 bases line up with TRBD2. J lost 2 bases, V lost 5 bases, and 4 bases had no gene match. This CDR3 region has 16 residues. Per the germline V gene, CDR1 is PRHDT and CDR2 is FYEKMQ (reference sequence). CDR3 protein: CASSPGTSGSQETQYF. The CDR3 DNA reads TGTGCCAGCAGCCCGGGGACTAGCGGGAGTCAAGAGACCCAGTACTTC.

This clonotype has only a few counts. V is TRBV19 and J is TRBJ1-5; tentative D call: TRBD1 (5 bases). The CDR3 length is 16 residues. Germline lookup yields CDR1 LNHDA and CDR2 SQIVND (reference sequence). V was shortened by 5 bases and J by 0 bases, with 14 bases between the two germline ends. The CDR3 spells CASSPRAGRSNQPQHF. For the CDR3, the DNA is TGTGCCAGTAGTCCACGGGCAGGGCGTAGCAATCAGCCCCAGCATTTT.

This clonotype was recorded at least ten times. The rearrangement joins TRBV2 to TRBJ2-6; TRBD2 agrees at 7 bases. CDR3 length: 17 residues. CDR1 is SNHLY and CDR2 is FYNNEI in the germline V gene. Germline trimming cut 6 bases from V and 4 bases from J; bases unmatched to any gene: 12. CDR3 protein: CASSFTGGSNGANVLTF. The CDR3 nucleotides are TGTGCCAGCAGCTTTACGGGAGGCTCTAACGGGGCCAACGTCCTGACTTTC.

The table lists this clonotype with many counts. The chain couples TRBV7-8 to TRBJ2-3, with 9 nucleotides matching TRBD1. With V trimmed by 1 base and J by 1 base, 9 bases remained unmatched. The CDR3 runs to 18 residues. Germline-derived CDR1 and CDR2 are SGHVS and FQNEAQ. CDR3 sequence reads: CASSLVLSWDRGTDTQYF. The DNA for the CDR3 is TGTGCCAGCAGCTTAGTATTGAGTTGGGACAGGGGCACAGATACGCAGTATTTT.

This clonotype was detected many times. This chain connects TRBV28 to TRBJ2-1, with 11 positions matching TRBD2. The trim removed 9 bases at V and 8 bases at J, leaving 9 bases unmatched. The CDR3 covers 14 residues. In germline, CDR1 is MDHEN, CDR2 SYDVKM. CDR3 DNA sequence: TGTGCCAGTATTAGCGGGAGGGCTCGCGATGAGCAGTTCTTC. Its translation: CASISGRARDEQFF.